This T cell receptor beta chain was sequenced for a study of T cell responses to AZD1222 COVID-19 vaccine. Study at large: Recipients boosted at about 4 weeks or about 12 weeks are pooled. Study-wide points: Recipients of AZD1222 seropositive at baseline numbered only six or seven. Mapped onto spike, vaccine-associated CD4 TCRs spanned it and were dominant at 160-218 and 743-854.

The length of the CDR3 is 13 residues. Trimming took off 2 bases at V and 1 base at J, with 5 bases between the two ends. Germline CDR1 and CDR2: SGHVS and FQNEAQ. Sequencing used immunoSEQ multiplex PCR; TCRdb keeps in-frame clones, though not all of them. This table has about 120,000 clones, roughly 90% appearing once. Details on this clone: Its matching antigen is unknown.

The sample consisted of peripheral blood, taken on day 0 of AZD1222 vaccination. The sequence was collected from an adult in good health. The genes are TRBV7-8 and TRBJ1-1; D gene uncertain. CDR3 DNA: TGTGCCAGCAGCTTAAGAGAGAACACTGAAGCTTTCTTT. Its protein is CASSLRENTEAFF.